The rows below give T cell receptor beta chains drawn from one sample of a study of cytomegalovirus exposure and HLA in healthy donors. Method: immunoSEQ multiplex PCR; TCRdb's copy keeps in-frame clones and lacks some. This table has 80,000 to 95,000 clones, about 73% appearing once. Source material: PBMCs. The source of these receptors is a woman aged 50 to 65 in good health and CMV-seropositive. The CDR3 runs from the conserved cysteine through the conserved F or W. The D gene is left open where the match is weak. Not all rows give a size; the values are once, few, many and, for expanded clones, a class.

j_call d_call v_call clone_size cdr3_aa cdr3_nt
TRBJ1-1 . TRBV11-2 . CASSLGQTPNTEAFF TGTGCCAGCAGCTTAGGTCAAACACCGAACACTGAAGCTTTCTTT
TRBJ2-1 . TRBV7-2 once CASSPRTANEQFF TGTGCCAGCAGCCCCCGGACAGCCAATGAGCAGTTCTTC
TRBJ1-5 . TRBV6-1 . CASSEARKSYQPQHF TGTGCCAGCAGTGAAGCGCGAAAATCTTATCAGCCCCAGCATTTT
TRBJ1-3 . TRBV2 few CASSVGNTIYF TGTGCCAGCAGTGTAGGAAACACCATATATTTT
TRBJ1-4 . TRBV7-2 . CASSFAGAATNEKLFF TGTGCCAGCAGCTTTGCAGGGGCGGCCACTAATGAAAAACTGTTTTTT
TRBJ2-2 TRBD1 TRBV28 . CASRTGTANTGELFF TGTGCCAGCAGAACCGGGACAGCGAACACCGGGGAGCTGTTTTTT
TRBJ1-1 . TRBV5-1 . CASSLDRATEAFF TGCGCCAGCAGCTTGGACAGGGCCACTGAAGCTTTCTTT
TRBJ2-7 TRBD2 TRBV4-2 . CASSQPGTRAYEQYF TGTGCCAGCAGCCAACCCGGGACTAGGGCCTACGAGCAGTACTTC
TRBJ2-6 . TRBV7-3 . CASSLNQASSGANVLTF TGTGCCAGCAGCTTAAATCAAGCAAGCTCTGGGGCCAACGTCCTGACTTTC
TRBJ1-2 . TRBV28 . CASSSRRGGYTF TGTGCCAGCAGTTCCCGCAGAGGTGGCTACACCTTC
TRBJ2-3 TRBD1 TRBV28 . CASKTRDREVLHTQYF TGTGCCAGCAAAACTCGGGACAGGGAGGTCTTGCATACGCAGTATTTT
TRBJ2-7 . TRBV20-1 . CSASAWGEQYF TGCAGTGCTTCAGCTTGGGGCGAGCAGTACTTC
TRBJ1-5 . TRBV28 . CASDSSGQPQHF TGTGCCAGCGATTCTTCAGGTCAGCCCCAGCATTTT
TRBJ2-7 TRBD2 TRBV11-2 few CASSPRLAMDSYEQYF TGTGCCAGCAGCCCCCGACTAGCGATGGACTCCTACGAGCAGTACTTC
TRBJ1-2 TRBD1 TRBV6-5 . CASSYGQGAGYGYTF TGTGCCAGCAGTTACGGGCAGGGGGCCGGCTATGGCTACACCTTC
TRBJ1-1 . TRBV20-1 . CSARASGAFF TGCAGTGCCCGCGCCTCGGGGGCTTTCTTT
TRBJ1-5 . TRBV2 medium-sized CASSALQGPNQPQHF TGTGCCAGCAGTGCACTACAGGGACCCAATCAGCCCCAGCATTTT
TRBJ1-2 TRBD1 TRBV10-3 . CAIPDRGDSSGYTF TGTGCCATCCCGGACAGGGGTGACTCTAGTGGCTACACCTTC
TRBJ2-7 TRBD1 TRBV28 . CASSLWSGQVPYEQYF TGTGCCAGCAGTTTATGGTCGGGACAGGTCCCCTACGAGCAGTACTTC
TRBJ2-2 TRBD2 TRBV11-3 few CASSVLAGGSPGELFF TGTGCCAGCAGCGTCCTAGCGGGAGGGTCCCCCGGGGAGCTGTTTTTT